The 13 T cell receptor beta chains listed next were all sequenced from one sample in a study of blood T cell repertoires in COVID-19. Repertoires were generated with immunoSEQ multiplex PCR, while TCRdb's copy carries only in-frame clones and drops some. The data contain roughly 220,000 clones, 75% to 90% of them singletons. The sequencing sample was made of peripheral blood. Source of these receptors: a man aged 25-45 years who had recovered from COVID-19.

The chain employs TRBV19 and TRBJ1-5; D ambiguous. The CDR3 is 14 residues long. Deletions cut 7 bases from V and 2 bases from J, with 12 bases between. The germline CDR1 and CDR2 sequences are LNHDA and SQIVND (reference sequence). The CDR3 spells CASILRGGNQPQHF. The CDR3 region has the DNA TGTGCCAGTATTCTCCGAGGAGGCAATCAGCCCCAGCATTTT.

The rearrangement uses TRBV6-5 and TRBJ1-3; TRBD1 agrees at 8 bases. Germline V gene data show CDR1 as MNHEY and CDR2 as SVGAGI. J gave up 2 bases and V 11 bases, and 2 bases lay outside the gene matches. CDR3 length: 12 residues. The CDR3 loop reads CAAQGAGNTIYF. In nucleotides, the CDR3 is TGTGCCGCACAGGGGGCTGGAAACACCATATATTTT.

In its sample, this clone was seen once. The V and J genes are TRBV7-9 and TRBJ2-7, with TRBD2 matching over 10 bases. Trimming at V came to 0 bases and at J to 3 bases, leaving 5 bases not matched to a gene. The germline CDR1 and CDR2 sequences are SEHNR and FQNEAQ (reference sequence). This CDR3 is 16 amino acids long. Here the CDR3 DNA reads TGTGCCAGCAGCTTAGCAGGGGCTAGCGGGGGCTACGAGCAGTACTTC. It is translated as CASSLAGASGGYEQYF.

The J gene is TRBJ2-5, the V gene TRBV5-6, with 7 bases fitting TRBD1. Losses at the gene ends were 3 bases for V and 1 base for J; bases not matched to a gene: 9. The CDR3 sequence is 16 residues long. CDR1 is SGHDT and CDR2 is YYEEEE in the germline V gene. The CDR3 spells CASSYWDRSIQETQYF. Here the CDR3 DNA reads TGTGCCAGCAGCTACTGGGACAGATCAATCCAAGAGACCCAGTACTTC.

The V call is TRBV10-3, the J call TRBJ1-5, with D possibly TRBD1 on 6 matching bases. Germline-derived CDR1 and CDR2 are ENHRY and SYGVKD. V was shortened by 0 bases and J by 0 bases, with 12 bases between the two germline ends. This CDR3 contains 17 residues. The CDR3 loop reads CAISESNGRGSNQPQHF. The CDR3 coding sequence is TGTGCCATCAGTGAGTCGAATGGCAGGGGTAGCAATCAGCCCCAGCATTTT.

The chain carries TRBV18 and TRBJ1-1; D perhaps matches TRBD1 (6 bases). This CDR3 has 14 amino acids. Germline-derived CDR1 and CDR2 are KGHSH and LQKENI. Deletions cut 3 bases from V and 6 bases from J, with 14 bases between. The CDR3 DNA is TGTGCCAGCTCACCCCGACAGGCTGACGCTGAAGCTTTCTTT. This encodes CASSPRQADAEAFF.

A note on this clone: An end of the junction does not agree with germline; a read error may underlie this. The chain combines TRBV11-3 with TRBJ2-1, with 7 nucleotides matching TRBD1. Germline V gene lookup returns CDR1 SGHNT and CDR2 YENEEA. This CDR3 comprises 13 residues. CDR3 bases: TGTGCCAGCAGCTTAGAGGGTATGGGACAGCAAATCTTC. Protein: CASSLEGMGQQIF. Together with reference TRBV11-3 and TRBJ2-1, the CDR3 gives the full variable domain: EAGVVQSPRYKIIEKKQPVAFWCNPISGHNTLYWYLQNLGQGPELLIRYENEEAVDDSQLPKDRFSAERLKGVDSTLKIQPAELGDSAVYLCASSLEGMGQQIFGPGTRLTVL.

The genes are TRBV24-1 and TRBJ1-1; 7 bases agree with TRBD1. The CDR3 spans 14 residues. In germline, CDR1 is KGHDR, CDR2 SFDVKD. V was clipped by 2 bases and J by 1 base; unmatched bases: 0. The CDR3 DNA follows: TGTGCCACCAGTGATTCAGGGGGGAACACTGAAGCTTTCTTT. Translating gives CATSDSGGNTEAFF.

J is TRBJ1-3 and V is TRBV6-6; the D is unclear. Between the trimmed V and J ends, which lost 2 bases and 2 bases, there was a span of 10 bases. This CDR3 spans 15 amino acids. CDR1 is MNHNY, CDR2 SVGAGI, per germline (reference sequence). The CDR3 sequence is CASSYVTGTGNTIYF. The CDR3 nucleotides are TGTGCCAGCAGTTACGTGACCGGGACTGGAAACACCATATATTTT.

The chain joins TRBV6-5 to TRBJ2-7; tentatively, D is TRBD1 (5 bases). Germline CDR1 is MNHEY and CDR2 is SVGAGI. The CDR3 is made up of 15 amino acids. The V end was cut by 4 bases, the J end by 2 bases, with 15 bases between. CDR3 coding DNA: TGTGCCAGCAGTTTCATCAGGGCCCGAACCTACGAGCAGTACTTC. It yields the protein CASSFIRARTYEQYF.

This clone has a single count. J is TRBJ1-1 and V is TRBV7-9, with TRBD1 matching over 7 bases. Trimming cost V 5 bases and J 3 bases; bases outside gene matches: 9. CDR1 is SEHNR, CDR2 FQNEAQ, per germline (reference sequence). CDR3 length: 15 residues. CDR3 in amino acids: CASSPHSQGYTEAFF. CDR3 sequence (DNA): TGTGCCAGCAGCCCCCACTCACAGGGGTACACTGAAGCTTTCTTT.

This chain uses TRBV6-4 with TRBJ2-3; 12 bases match TRBD2. The CDR3 loop spans 15 amino acids. Germline V CDR1 and CDR2: MRHNA, SNTAGT. J lost 1 base, V lost 4 bases, and 0 bases had no gene match. The CDR3, as DNA: TGTGCCAGCAGTGGGACTAGCGGGGGCACAGATACGCAGTATTTT. Amino acid sequence: CASSGTSGGTDTQYF.

The gene calls are TRBV29-1 and TRBJ1-6; tentative D call: TRBD1 (6 bases). Germline CDR1 and CDR2: SQVTM and ANQGSEA. The ends were cut back, 3 bases at V and 9 bases at J, with 15 bases in the middle. CDR3 length: 14 amino acids. The CDR3 DNA reads TGCAGCGTTGAGGAGGGGGGGGGAGGTTCACCCCTCCACTTT. Protein: CSVEEGGGGSPLHF.